This is a list of T cell receptor beta chains from one sample in a study of T cell changes during pregnancy in multiple sclerosis. Sequencing was performed with immunoSEQ multiplex PCR; in TCRdb, only in-frame clones are kept and a portion is missing. There are more than 35,000 clones in the sample; about 88% occur only once, and 5.9% lies in the top ten. Sequencing used CD8+ T cells from peripheral blood mononuclear cells, obtained after pregnancy. The receptor set was obtained from a female donor in good health, enrolled as a control in a pregnancy study. Both conserved end residues are trimmed from each CDR3.

CDR3 protein,J gene,V gene
ASRAGMNTEAF,TRBJ1-1,TRBV19
ASSLTGPNSPLH,TRBJ1-6,TRBV7-3
ASSLGQGTTEAF,TRBJ1-1,TRBV7-9
ASSIWRSNEKLF,TRBJ1-4,TRBV19
ASRGGGETQY,TRBJ2-5,TRBV27
ATSLSRDRVAGYT,TRBJ1-2,TRBV15
ASSDGPGGIDTQY,TRBJ2-3,TRBV6-4
AWSPGLGTYEQY,TRBJ2-7,TRBV30
ASTYRINEKLF,TRBJ1-4,TRBV5-5
ASSVAGTGTDTQY,TRBJ2-3,TRBV9
ASSLWTSGYNEQF,TRBJ2-1,TRBV28
ASSPSFRGTTSTDTQY,TRBJ2-3,TRBV18
ASSADMVNEQF,TRBJ2-1,TRBV7-8
ASSQLPGQDNYGYT,TRBJ1-2,TRBV4-3
ASSVGGFDEKLF,TRBJ1-4,TRBV4-3
ASSLGTSGGTDTQY,TRBJ2-3,TRBV7-3
ASSNPRGQGFLTQY,TRBJ2-5,TRBV5-1
ASSLSGNYGYT,TRBJ1-2,TRBV13
ASSLVAGYGYT,TRBJ1-2,TRBV27
ATGRGMNTEAF,TRBJ1-1,TRBV27
ASTGGRPNTGELF,TRBJ2-2,TRBV2
ASSQESVWAIRGGSDTQY,TRBJ2-3,TRBV4-3
ASRSSLSYEQY,-,TRBV10-1
ARSLRVSAGNTEAF,TRBJ1-1,TRBV5-3
ASSLGTAGYEQY,TRBJ2-7,TRBV27
ASSQKMTGYMNTEAF,TRBJ1-1,TRBV4-3
ASSLDSFYEQY,TRBJ2-7,TRBV7-9
ASRSGLAAYEQY,TRBJ2-7,TRBV5-4
ASSGTSGGLDTQY,TRBJ2-3,TRBV6-5
ASSQDRGQPQH,TRBJ1-5,TRBV4-3
ASSSGLAGGRETQY,TRBJ2-5,TRBV6-5
ASSPGSEQY,TRBJ2-7,TRBV27
ASSLDRAGGYTQY,TRBJ2-3,TRBV11-2
ASSRVWGQRSTREAF,TRBJ1-1,TRBV5-6
ASSGTGGGEQY,TRBJ2-5,TRBV2
ASRGTSGGALDTQY,TRBJ2-3,TRBV7-2
ASNPHEDEQY,TRBJ2-7,TRBV11-2
ASSEALQLSLDTQY,TRBJ2-3,TRBV6-1
ASRSAEGMNTEAF,TRBJ1-1,TRBV11-2
ASSLKQGAGAGQPQH,TRBJ1-5,TRBV28
ASSPTGYEQY,TRBJ2-7,TRBV27
ASGLGDTDTQY,TRBJ2-3,TRBV12-5
ASAEGNEAF,TRBJ1-1,TRBV27
ASTPGSSGADTQY,TRBJ2-3,TRBV4-3
ASSQDPEGNTEAF,TRBJ1-1,TRBV4-3